This T cell receptor beta chain was obtained from a study of blood T cell repertoires in COVID-19. This clone occurred once. Measured with immunoSEQ multiplex PCR; TCRdb has only the in-frame clones, and not every one. Of over 80,000 clones in the sample, 75% were seen once. The germline CDR1 and CDR2 sequences are MNHNS and SASEGT. V shed 3 bases and J 5 bases; nucleotides not matched to a gene: 10. The CDR3 runs 16 residues. The TCR sequence derives from a woman aged 50 to 60 with acute or convalescent COVID-19. Sequences were obtained from peripheral blood. The chain has TRBV6-1 and TRBJ1-5; 7 bases align to TRBD1. The CDR3 DNA reads as TGTGCCAGCAGTGAGGGTACGGGGACAGCTCATCAGCCCCAGCATTTT. Amino acid sequence: CASSEGTGTAHQPQHF.